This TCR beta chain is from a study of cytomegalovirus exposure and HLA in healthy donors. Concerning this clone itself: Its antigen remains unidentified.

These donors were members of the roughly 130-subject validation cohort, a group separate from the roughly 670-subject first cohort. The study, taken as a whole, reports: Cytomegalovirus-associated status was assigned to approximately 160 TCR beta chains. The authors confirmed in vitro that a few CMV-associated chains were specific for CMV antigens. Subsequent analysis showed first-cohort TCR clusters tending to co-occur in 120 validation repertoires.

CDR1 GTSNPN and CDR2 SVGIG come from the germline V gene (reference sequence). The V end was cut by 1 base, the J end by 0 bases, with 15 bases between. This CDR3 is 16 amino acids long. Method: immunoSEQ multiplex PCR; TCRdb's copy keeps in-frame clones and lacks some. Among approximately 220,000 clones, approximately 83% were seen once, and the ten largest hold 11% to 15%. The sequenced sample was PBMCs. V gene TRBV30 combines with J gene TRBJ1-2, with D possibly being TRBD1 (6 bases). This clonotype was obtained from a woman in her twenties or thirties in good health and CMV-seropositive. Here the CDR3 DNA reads TGTGCCTGGAGTGGAGCAGGGACACTAGCTAACTATGGCTACACCTTC. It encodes CAWSGAGTLANYGYTF.